Included here is one TCR beta chain sequence, with context. Its matching antigen is unknown. This specimen comes from a study of cytomegalovirus exposure and HLA in healthy donors. Notes on the study in general: A later look showed TCR association rates differing by HLA locus, highest for DRB1 and lowest for HLA-C. In vitro, three CMV-associated chains proved specific for CMV antigens.

With 60 Vbeta and 13 Jbeta primers, the PCR was carried out. TCRdb keeps only in-frame clones here, not all; method: immunoSEQ multiplex PCR. The profile shows approximately 220,000 clones, roughly 82% of them singletons. Germline-derived CDR1 and CDR2 are SQVTM and ANQGSEA. This CDR3 has 13 residues. Trimming stripped 0 bases from V and 3 bases from J, with 8 bases between. The sequence came from a man aged 35 to 55 in good health and CMV-seropositive. The rearrangement links TRBV29-1 to TRBJ1-1; weak D call: TRBD1 (5 bases). The sequencing input was PBMCs. The CDR3 sequence: CSVEDPGDTEAFF. CDR3 nucleotide sequence: TGCAGCGTTGAAGATCCGGGGGACACTGAAGCTTTCTTT.